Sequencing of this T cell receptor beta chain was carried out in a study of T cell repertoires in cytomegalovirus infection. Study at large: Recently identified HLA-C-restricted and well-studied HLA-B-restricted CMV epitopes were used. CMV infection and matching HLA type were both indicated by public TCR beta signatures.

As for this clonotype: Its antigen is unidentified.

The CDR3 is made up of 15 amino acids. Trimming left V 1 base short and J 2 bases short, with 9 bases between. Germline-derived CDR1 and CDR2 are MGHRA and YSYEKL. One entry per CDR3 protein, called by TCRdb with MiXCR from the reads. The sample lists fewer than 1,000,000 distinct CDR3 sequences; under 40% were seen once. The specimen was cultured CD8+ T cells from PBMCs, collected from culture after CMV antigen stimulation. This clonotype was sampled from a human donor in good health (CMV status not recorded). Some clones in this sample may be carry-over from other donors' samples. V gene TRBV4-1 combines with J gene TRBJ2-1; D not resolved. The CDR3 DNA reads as TGCGCCAGCAGCCAAGGGTCCCAGGCCTACAATGAGCAGTTCTTC. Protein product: CASSQGSQAYNEQFF.